Below, 30 T cell receptor beta chains from the same sample are listed, as sequenced in a study of OX40 agonist ivuxolimab in advanced cancers. TCRdb keeps only in-frame clones here, not all; method: immunoSEQ multiplex PCR. The profile shows over 100,000 clones, 75% to 90% of them singletons. The sequencing used CD4+ or CD8+ T cells sorted from blood, collected in a trial of the OX40 agonist ivuxolimab. These receptors were taken from an adult with an advanced solid tumor such as melanoma, head and neck, liver or kidney cancer.

The genes are TRBV28 and TRBJ2-3, with 7 positions matching TRBD1. The germline V gene encodes CDR1 MDHEN and CDR2 SYDVKM. This CDR3 is built from 13 residues. The V segment lost 7 bases and the J segment 1 base; nucleotides outside the gene matches: 2. The chain's CDR3 is CASTTGGTDTQYF. In nucleotides, the CDR3 is TGTGCCAGCACAACAGGGGGCACAGATACGCAGTATTTT.

The chain combines TRBV25-1 with TRBJ2-3; the D is unclear. Germline CDR1 reads MGHDK; CDR2 reads SYGVNS. Trimming shortened V by 2 bases and J by 4 bases, and 10 bases separated the two germline ends. This CDR3 is 14 amino acids long. This CDR3 is CASSEGYSPDTQYF. DNA for the CDR3: TGTGCCAGCAGTGAAGGGTACTCTCCAGATACGCAGTATTTT. Looking up the rest from reference TRBV25-1 and TRBJ2-3 gives the full variable domain: EADIYQTPRYLVIGTGKKITLECSQTMGHDKMYWYQQDPGMELHLIHYSYGVNSTEKGDLSSESTVSRIRTEHFPLTLESARPSHTSQYLCASSEGYSPDTQYFGPGTRLTVL.

The rearrangement uses TRBV30 and TRBJ1-5; the D gene is possibly TRBD1 (5 bases). Trimming left V 8 bases short and J 4 bases short, with 15 bases between. CDR3 length equals 13 residues. Germline V gene lookup returns CDR1 GTSNPN and CDR2 SVGIG (reference sequence). The chain's CDR3 is CAGGGGGNQPQHF. In DNA form, the CDR3 reads TGTGCCGGGGGAGGCGGGGGGAATCAGCCCCAGCATTTT.

This clone was counted once. The genes are TRBV28 and TRBJ1-2, with TRBD1 identical over 8 bases. Germline CDR1 and CDR2: MDHEN and SYDVKM. V was clipped by 5 bases and J by 4 bases; unmatched bases: 6. The CDR3 runs 14 residues. CDR3: CASSLQGGRYGYTF. The CDR3 DNA sequence: TGTGCCAGCAGTCTACAGGGGGGCCGCTATGGCTACACCTTC.

This sequence joins TRBV19 and TRBJ1-1, with D perhaps TRBD1 (6 bases). The ends were cut back, 0 bases at V and 10 bases at J, with 12 bases in the middle. Germline V gene sequence: CDR1 LNHDA, CDR2 SQIVND (reference sequence). The CDR3 covers 13 residues. CDR3 residues: CASSIDDRNRAFF. In DNA form, the CDR3 reads TGTGCCAGTAGTATAGATGACAGGAATCGAGCTTTCTTT.

The chain carries TRBV11-3 and TRBJ1-1; the D gene is possibly TRBD1 (6 bases). The V gene lost 1 base and the J gene lost 4 bases, with 10 bases spanning the gap. This CDR3 has 14 amino acids. The germline gives CDR1 SGHNT, CDR2 YENEEA. The CDR3 region has the DNA TGTGCCAGCAGCTTAGCAGGGGATAGCACTGAAGCTTTCTTT. Its protein product is CASSLAGDSTEAFF. The full variable domain, completed using reference TRBV11-3 and TRBJ1-1, is EAGVVQSPRYKIIEKKQPVAFWCNPISGHNTLYWYLQNLGQGPELLIRYENEEAVDDSQLPKDRFSAERLKGVDSTLKIQPAELGDSAVYLCASSLAGDSTEAFFGQGTRLTVV.

The chain couples TRBV2 to TRBJ2-3; 8 bases line up with TRBD2. The germline V gene encodes CDR1 SNHLY and CDR2 FYNNEI. The CDR3 runs 15 residues. The V segment lost 5 bases and the J segment 2 bases; nucleotides outside the gene matches: 6. The CDR3 loop reads CASSPTSGVTDTQYF. The CDR3 DNA is TGTGCCAGCAGTCCAACTAGCGGCGTCACAGATACGCAGTATTTT.

The V gene is TRBV11-3, the J gene TRBJ2-1, with D maybe TRBD2 (5 bases). The CDR3 length is 14 residues. V was trimmed by 5 bases and J by 6 bases, leaving 14 bases between them. Germline V gene lookup returns CDR1 SGHNT and CDR2 YENEEA. CDR3 residues: CASSPGMLGNEQFF. In DNA, the CDR3 is TGTGCCAGCAGCCCCGGGATGTTAGGCAATGAGCAGTTCTTC.

The chain joins TRBV7-9 to TRBJ2-1, with 9 bases aligning to TRBD1. The V segment lost 11 bases and the J segment 9 bases; nucleotides outside the gene matches: 20. The germline gives CDR1 SEHNR, CDR2 FQNEAQ (reference sequence). This CDR3 has 16 residues. The CDR3 sequence is CAAVQGPKQGAGEQFF. In DNA, the CDR3 is TGTGCCGCGGTCCAGGGCCCCAAACAGGGGGCTGGTGAGCAGTTCTTC.

The gene calls are TRBV7-2 and TRBJ1-2, with TRBD1 matching 9 bases. V lost 0 bases to trimming and J lost 8 bases; unmatched junction nucleotides: 7. Germline CDR1 is SGHTA and CDR2 is FQGNSA. The CDR3 runs 15 residues. CDR3 nucleotide sequence: TGTGCCAGCAGCTTAGCGCGAGGGACAGGGTACGGCTACACCTTC. Protein product: CASSLARGTGYGYTF.

V is TRBV28 and J is TRBJ1-2; D remains ambiguous. The CDR3 runs to 12 residues. Trimming cost V 6 bases and J 4 bases, with 9 bases left between them. Germline V gene data show CDR1 as MDHEN and CDR2 as SYDVKM. Here the CDR3 reads CASSGNSYGYTF. DNA for the CDR3: TGTGCCAGCAGCGGAAACAGCTATGGCTACACCTTC.

This rearrangement joins TRBV7-2 to TRBJ1-5; TRBD1 is a possible D gene (5 bases). Germline V CDR1 and CDR2: SGHTA, FQGNSA. This CDR3 spans 15 amino acids. The V gene lost 2 bases and the J gene lost 5 bases, with 13 bases spanning the gap. The CDR3: CASSLTRGDDQPQHF. CDR3 nucleotides: TGTGCCAGCAGCTTAACTAGGGGTGATGATCAGCCCCAGCATTTT.

The chain carries TRBV19 and TRBJ1-1; D not certain. CDR3 length equals 14 residues. Germline V gene sequence: CDR1 LNHDA, CDR2 SQIVND (reference sequence). V was trimmed by 0 bases and J by 5 bases, leaving 10 bases between them. CDR3: CASSIDSSATEAFF. CDR3 nucleotide sequence: TGTGCCAGTAGTATAGACAGCAGCGCTACTGAAGCTTTCTTT.

In DNA, the CDR3 is TGTGCCAGTCGTGACAGGGGGCGCGGGGGGACGAATTCACCCCTCCACTTT. Translation gives CASRDRGRGGTNSPLHF. V usage is TRBV28 and J usage is TRBJ1-6; 10 positions match TRBD1. Unmatched junction bases numbered 15, after V lost 9 bases and J lost 7 bases. The CDR3 runs 17 residues. Germline CDR1 and CDR2: MDHEN and SYDVKM.

The V and J genes are TRBV16 and TRBJ2-3; the D is unclear. The CDR3 is 13 amino acids. From germline, CDR1 is KGHSY and CDR2 FQNENV. The V end was cut by 8 bases, the J end by 0 bases, with 9 bases between. The CDR3 here is CASGKASTDTQYF. CDR3 DNA: TGTGCCAGCGGAAAGGCGAGCACAGATACGCAGTATTTT. The full variable domain, completed using reference TRBV16 and TRBJ2-3, is GEEVAQTPKHLVRGEGQKAKLYCAPIKGHSYVFWYQQVLKNEFKFLISFQNENVFDETGMPKERFSAKCLPNSPCSLEIQATKLEDSAVYFCASGKASTDTQYFGPGTRLTVL.

The rearrangement uses TRBV5-1 and TRBJ1-6; 7 nucleotides agree with TRBD1. V was pared by 8 bases and J by 6 bases, with 8 bases of the junction left unmatched. The CDR3 extends over 14 amino acids. The V gene's germline CDR1 is SGHRS and CDR2 YFSETQ. DNA for the CDR3: TGCGCCAGTCAGTCGGGACAGCTTAATTCACCCCTCCACTTT. It is translated as CASQSGQLNSPLHF.

This chain joins TRBV28 and TRBJ1-3; perhaps TRBD1 as D (5 bases). Germline-derived CDR1 and CDR2 are MDHEN and SYDVKM. Deletions cut 2 bases from V and 0 bases from J, with 8 bases between. The CDR3 is made up of 15 amino acids. The CDR3 region is CASSLGGNSGNTIYF. The CDR3 coding sequence is TGTGCCAGCAGTTTAGGGGGTAACTCTGGAAACACCATATATTTT.

The genes are TRBV27 and TRBJ1-2; possible D gene TRBD1, 6 bases. CDR1 and CDR2 from the germline V gene are MNHEY and SMNVEV (reference sequence). V shed 3 bases and J shed 4 bases, with 12 bases lying between them. This CDR3 has 14 amino acids. This CDR3 is CASSFNRELYGYTF. The CDR3 coding sequence is TGTGCCAGCAGTTTCAACAGGGAACTCTATGGCTACACCTTC.

The rearrangement links TRBV10-2 to TRBJ2-7; a weak D match, TRBD1 (8 bases). The V gene's germline CDR1 is WSHSY and CDR2 SAAADI. The CDR3 totals 15 residues. Trimming removed 6 bases at V and 1 base at J, with 16 bases between. The DNA of the CDR3 is TGCGCCAGCAGGGAAGGACAGGGAGGGTCCTACGAGCAGTACTTC. As protein: CASREGQGGSYEQYF.

The V and J genes are TRBV6-5 and TRBJ2-1, with D possibly TRBD1 on 6 matching bases. Trimming cost V 6 bases and J 3 bases, with 15 bases left between them. Per the germline V gene, CDR1 is MNHEY and CDR2 is SVGAGI. The CDR3 is 15 residues long. The CDR3 nucleotides read TGTGCCAGCAGCCTAAGACAGGTATTCTACAATGAGCAGTTCTTC. Residues: CASSLRQVFYNEQFF.

This rearrangement joins TRBV10-3 to TRBJ1-5; D gene ambiguous. This CDR3 region has 12 residues. V lost 8 bases and J 4 bases, leaving 9 bases between the germline ends. The germline V gene encodes CDR1 ENHRY and CDR2 SYGVKD. The CDR3, as DNA: TGTGCCATCGGCTTGAATAATCAGCCCCAGCATTTT. Residues: CAIGLNNQPQHF.

The V gene is TRBV30, the J gene TRBJ1-3; D perhaps matches TRBD1 (5 bases). Deletions cut 2 bases from V and 0 bases from J, with 17 bases between. The CDR3 has 17 residues. Germline CDR1 reads GTSNPN; CDR2 reads SVGIG (reference sequence). CDR3 DNA: TGTGCCTGGAGTATCAGGGAGAGTGGGAGCTCTGGAAACACCATATATTTT. Amino acids: CAWSIRESGSSGNTIYF.

The V gene is TRBV9, the J gene TRBJ1-3; D unresolved. V lost 0 bases and J lost 0, with 10 bases in between. The CDR3 is 16 residues long. Per germline, CDR1 SGDLS and CDR2 YYNGEE. CDR3 nucleotide sequence: TGTGCCAGCAGCGTAGATCGCGGGAGCTCTGGAAACACCATATATTTT. Amino acids: CASSVDRGSSGNTIYF.

CDR3 sequence reads: CASSLRGLAGGATEDTQYF. The CDR3 region has the DNA TGTGCCAGCAGCTTACGGGGACTAGCGGGAGGGGCGACTGAGGATACGCAGTATTTT. The rearrangement uses TRBV11-2 and TRBJ2-3; TRBD2 aligns across 16 bases. Germline V gene data show CDR1 as SGHAT and CDR2 as FQNNGV. The CDR3 runs 19 residues. V lost 2 bases, J lost 6 bases, and 11 bases stayed unmatched.

The genes are TRBV30 and TRBJ2-5; either TRBD1 or TRBD2 may fit D (6 bases each). The CDR3 extends over 13 amino acids. Germline lookup yields CDR1 GTSNPN and CDR2 SVGIG (reference sequence). Trimming left V 2 bases short and J 9 bases short, with 16 bases between. DNA for the CDR3: TGTGCCTGGAGTTATCAGGGGCCGGGGGCCCAGTACTTC. It codes for CAWSYQGPGAQYF. The full variable domain, its missing parts supplied by reference TRBV30 and TRBJ2-5, is SQTIHQWPATLVQPVGSPLSLECTVEGTSNPNLYWYRQAAGRGLQLLFYSVGIGQISSEVPQNLSASRPQDRQFILSSKKLLLSDSGFYLCAWSYQGPGAQYFGPGTRLLVL.

This chain joins TRBV19 and TRBJ2-3, with 12 bases that match TRBD2. CDR3 length: 17 amino acids. The germline gives CDR1 LNHDA, CDR2 SQIVND (reference sequence). The J segment lost 6 bases and the V segment lost 5 bases, leaving 12 bases of the junction unmatched. The CDR3 protein is CASSPSPGLAGRDTQYF. DNA for the CDR3: TGTGCCAGTAGTCCATCTCCCGGACTAGCGGGGCGTGATACGCAGTATTTT.

The rearrangement joins TRBV7-2 to TRBJ2-7; 11 bases are shared with TRBD2. Germline CDR1 and CDR2: SGHTA and FQGNSA. This CDR3 is 14 amino acids long. Unmatched junction bases numbered 6, after V lost 7 bases and J lost 4 bases. The CDR3 DNA follows: TGTGCCAGCAACCTAGCGGGGGGCCCTTACGAGCAGTACTTC. This encodes CASNLAGGPYEQYF.

The chain joins TRBV10-3 to TRBJ2-6, with D hard to call. Trimming pared 2 bases from V and 0 bases from J, leaving 2 bases between. The CDR3 length is 14 residues. Germline V gene sequence: CDR1 ENHRY, CDR2 SYGVKD. CDR3 sequence (DNA): TGTGCCATCAGTGAGCCCTCTGGGGCCAACGTCCTGACTTTC. This codes for CAISEPSGANVLTF.

V gene TRBV5-4 combines with J gene TRBJ2-5, with D perhaps TRBD1 or TRBD2 (5 bases each). Germline CDR1 and CDR2: SGHNT and YYREEE (reference sequence). The CDR3 extends over 14 amino acids. Trimming cost V 4 bases and J 7 bases, with 17 bases left between them. In DNA form, the CDR3 reads TGTGCCAGCAGCCTTCGGGACCCCTCTGTGACCCAGTACTTC. Protein product: CASSLRDPSVTQYF.

This chain uses TRBV19 with TRBJ2-5; 7 positions match TRBD1. The junction had 11 bases not matched to a gene; V was cut back by 5 bases and J by 2 bases. The CDR3 is made up of 16 amino acids. The germline V gene encodes CDR1 LNHDA and CDR2 SQIVND (reference sequence). CDR3 DNA: TGTGCCAGTAGTTCCTTACAGGGGACCCATCAAGAGACCCAGTACTTC. Translating gives CASSSLQGTHQETQYF.